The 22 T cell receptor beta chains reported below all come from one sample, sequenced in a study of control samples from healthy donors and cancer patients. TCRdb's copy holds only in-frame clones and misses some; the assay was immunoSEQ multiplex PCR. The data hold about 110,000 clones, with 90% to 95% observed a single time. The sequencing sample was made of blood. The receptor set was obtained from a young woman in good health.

The CDR3 DNA follows: TGTGCCAGCAGCGTAGGGGGTAGCGGGAGCACAGATACGCAGTATTTT. It encodes CASSVGGSGSTDTQYF. The V gene is TRBV9, the J gene TRBJ2-3, with 7 bases fitting TRBD2. This CDR3 region has 16 residues. CDR1 and CDR2 (germline): SGDLS, YYNGEE. With 0 bases clipped from V and 0 bases from J, the junction kept 4 bases outside the gene matches.

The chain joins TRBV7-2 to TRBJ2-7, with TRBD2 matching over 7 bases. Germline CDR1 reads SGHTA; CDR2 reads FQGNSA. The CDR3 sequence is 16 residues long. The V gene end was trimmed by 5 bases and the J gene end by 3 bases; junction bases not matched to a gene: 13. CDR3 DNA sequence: TGTGCCAGCAGCCCACGGTGGACTAGTGTTGTCTACGAGCAGTACTTC. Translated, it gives CASSPRWTSVVYEQYF.

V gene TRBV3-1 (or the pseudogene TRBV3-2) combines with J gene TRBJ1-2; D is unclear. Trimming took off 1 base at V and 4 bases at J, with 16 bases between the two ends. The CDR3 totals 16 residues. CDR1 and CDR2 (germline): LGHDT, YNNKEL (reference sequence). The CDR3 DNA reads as TGTGCCAGCAGCCAAGGGGTATGGAGAGTTAGCTATGGCTACACCTTC. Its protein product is CASSQGVWRVSYGYTF.

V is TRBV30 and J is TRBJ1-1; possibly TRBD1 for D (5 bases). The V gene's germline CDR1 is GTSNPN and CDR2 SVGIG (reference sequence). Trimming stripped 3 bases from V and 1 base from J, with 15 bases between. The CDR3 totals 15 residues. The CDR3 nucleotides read TGTGCCTGGAGGGGTCGGGGGGGATCGAACACTGAAGCTTTCTTT. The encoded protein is CAWRGRGGSNTEAFF.

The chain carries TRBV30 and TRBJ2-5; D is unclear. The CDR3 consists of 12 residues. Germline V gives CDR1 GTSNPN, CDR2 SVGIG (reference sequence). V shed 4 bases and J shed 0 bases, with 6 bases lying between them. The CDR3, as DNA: TGTGCCTGGACAGAGTACCAAGAGACCCAGTACTTC. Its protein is CAWTEYQETQYF.

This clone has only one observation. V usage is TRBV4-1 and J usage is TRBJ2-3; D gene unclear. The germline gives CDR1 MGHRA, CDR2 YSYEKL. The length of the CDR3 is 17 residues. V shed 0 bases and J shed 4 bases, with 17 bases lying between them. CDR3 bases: TGCGCCAGCAGCCAAGAACCCGGTTCAGGTCCTCCAGATACGCAGTATTTT. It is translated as CASSQEPGSGPPDTQYF.

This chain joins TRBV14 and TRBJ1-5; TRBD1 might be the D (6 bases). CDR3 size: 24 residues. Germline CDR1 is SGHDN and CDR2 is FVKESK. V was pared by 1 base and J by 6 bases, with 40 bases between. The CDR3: CASSQVHLGRGVFPLRGAGQPQHF. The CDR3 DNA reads TGTGCCAGCAGCCAAGTGCACCTAGGGCGGGGCGTTTTCCCCTTGAGGGGGGCAGGTCAGCCCCAGCATTTT.

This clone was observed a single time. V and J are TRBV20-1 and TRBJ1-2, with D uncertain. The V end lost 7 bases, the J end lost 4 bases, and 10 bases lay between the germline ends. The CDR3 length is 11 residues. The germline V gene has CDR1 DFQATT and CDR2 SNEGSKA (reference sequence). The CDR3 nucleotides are TGCAGTGTGAAACAGCTCTATGGCTACACCTTC. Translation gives CSVKQLYGYTF.

The CDR3 DNA sequence: TGTGCCAGCTCACCAGGGGCAGAGTTGAGCACAGATACGCAGTATTTT. Protein product: CASSPGAELSTDTQYF. The chain combines TRBV18 with TRBJ2-3; TRBD1 is a possible D gene (5 bases). The V end lost 2 bases, the J end lost 0 bases, and 12 bases lay between the germline ends. The germline CDR1 and CDR2 sequences are KGHSH and LQKENI. CDR3 length: 16 residues.

The CDR3 spells CASSLTVTNYGYTF. CDR3 DNA sequence: TGCGCCAGCAGCTTGACAGTAACTAACTATGGCTACACCTTC. The rearrangement uses TRBV5-1 and TRBJ1-2, with unresolved D. This CDR3 region has 14 residues. Deletions cut 1 base from V and 0 bases from J, with 7 bases between. Per the germline V gene, CDR1 is SGHRS and CDR2 is YFSETQ.

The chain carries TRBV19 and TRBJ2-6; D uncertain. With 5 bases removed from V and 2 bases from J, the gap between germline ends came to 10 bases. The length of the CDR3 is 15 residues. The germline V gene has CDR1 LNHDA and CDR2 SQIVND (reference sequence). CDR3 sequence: CASSAASTGANVLTF. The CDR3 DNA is TGTGCCAGTAGTGCCGCGTCGACTGGGGCCAACGTCCTGACTTTC.

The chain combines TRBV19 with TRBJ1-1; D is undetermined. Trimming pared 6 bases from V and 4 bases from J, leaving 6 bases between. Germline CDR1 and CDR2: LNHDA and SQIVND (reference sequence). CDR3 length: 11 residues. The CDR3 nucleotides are TGTGCCAGTAGGGATCGCACTGAAGCTTTCTTT. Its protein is CASRDRTEAFF.

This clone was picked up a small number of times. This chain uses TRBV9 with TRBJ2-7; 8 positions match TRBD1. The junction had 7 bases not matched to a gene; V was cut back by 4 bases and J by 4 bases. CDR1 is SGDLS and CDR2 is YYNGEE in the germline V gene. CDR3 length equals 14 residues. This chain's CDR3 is CASSPRTGSYEQYF. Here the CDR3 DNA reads TGTGCCAGCAGCCCCCGGACAGGGTCATACGAGCAGTACTTC.

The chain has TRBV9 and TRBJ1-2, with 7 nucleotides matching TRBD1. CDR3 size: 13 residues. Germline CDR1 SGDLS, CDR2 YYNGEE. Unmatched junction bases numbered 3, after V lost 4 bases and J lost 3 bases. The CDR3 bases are TGTGCCAGCAGCCTAGGACAGGACTATGGCTACACCTTC. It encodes CASSLGQDYGYTF.

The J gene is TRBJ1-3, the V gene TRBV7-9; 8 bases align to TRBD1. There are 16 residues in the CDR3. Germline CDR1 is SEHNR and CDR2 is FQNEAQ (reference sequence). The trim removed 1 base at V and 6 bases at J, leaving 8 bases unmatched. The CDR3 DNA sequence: TGTGCCAGCAGCTTAGACCGACAGGGGCTAAAAAACACCATATATTTT. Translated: CASSLDRQGLKNTIYF.

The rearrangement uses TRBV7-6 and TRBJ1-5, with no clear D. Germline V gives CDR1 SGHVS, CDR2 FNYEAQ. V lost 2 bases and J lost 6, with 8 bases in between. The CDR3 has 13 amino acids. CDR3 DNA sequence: TGTGCCAGCAGCTTATCCGACGGTCAGCCCCAGCATTTT. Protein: CASSLSDGQPQHF. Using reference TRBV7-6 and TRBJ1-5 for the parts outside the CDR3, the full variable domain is GAGVSQSPRYKVTKRGQDVALRCDPISGHVSLYWYRQALGQGPEFLTYFNYEAQQDKSGLPNDRFSAERPEGSISTLTIQRTEQRDSAMYRCASSLSDGQPQHFGDGTRLSIL.

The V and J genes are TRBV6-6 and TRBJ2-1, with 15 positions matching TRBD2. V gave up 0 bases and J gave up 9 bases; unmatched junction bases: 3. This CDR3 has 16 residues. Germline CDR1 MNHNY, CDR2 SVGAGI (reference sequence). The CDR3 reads CASSYSRTSGGGEQFF. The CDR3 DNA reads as TGTGCCAGCAGTTACTCGCGGACTAGCGGGGGGGGTGAGCAGTTCTTC.

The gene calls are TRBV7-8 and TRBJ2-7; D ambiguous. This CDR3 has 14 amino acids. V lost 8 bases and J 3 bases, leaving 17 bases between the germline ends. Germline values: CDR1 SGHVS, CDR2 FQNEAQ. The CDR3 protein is CASSPELVVYEQYF. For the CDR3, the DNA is TGTGCCAGCTCCCCAGAATTGGTAGTCTACGAGCAGTACTTC.

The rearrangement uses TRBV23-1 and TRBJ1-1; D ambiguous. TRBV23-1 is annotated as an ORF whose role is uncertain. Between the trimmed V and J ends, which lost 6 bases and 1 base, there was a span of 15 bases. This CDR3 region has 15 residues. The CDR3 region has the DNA TGCGCCAGCAGCCCCGCGGACTCAAAGAACACTGAAGCTTTCTTT. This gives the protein CASSPADSKNTEAFF.

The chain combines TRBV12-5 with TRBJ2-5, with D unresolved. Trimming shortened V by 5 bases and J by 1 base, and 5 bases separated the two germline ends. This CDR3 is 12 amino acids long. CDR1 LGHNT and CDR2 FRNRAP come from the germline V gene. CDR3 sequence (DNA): TGTGCTAGTGGTGGTGTCCAAGAGACCCAGTACTTC. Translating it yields CASGGVQETQYF.

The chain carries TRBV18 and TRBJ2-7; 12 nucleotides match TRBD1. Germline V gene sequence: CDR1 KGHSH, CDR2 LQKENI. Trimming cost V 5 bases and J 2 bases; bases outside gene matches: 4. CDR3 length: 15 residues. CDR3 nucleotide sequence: TGTGCCAGCTCAAAGGGGGACAGGGGGCCCTACGAGCAGTACTTC. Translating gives CASSKGDRGPYEQYF.

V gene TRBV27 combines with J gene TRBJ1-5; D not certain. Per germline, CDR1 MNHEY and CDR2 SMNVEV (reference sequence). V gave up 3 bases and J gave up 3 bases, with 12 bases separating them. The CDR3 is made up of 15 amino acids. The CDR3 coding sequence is TGTGCCAGCAGTTTTGACCGGGCCTCCAATCAGCCCCAGCATTTT. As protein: CASSFDRASNQPQHF.